Presented here are 21 T cell receptor beta chains from one specimen sequenced in a study of T cell responses to AZD1222 COVID-19 vaccine. TCRdb keeps only in-frame clones here, not all; method: immunoSEQ multiplex PCR. The table includes over 150,000 clones, approximately 93% detected once. The source was peripheral blood, collected 28 days after the second AZD1222 dose. All receptors derive from an adult who received the AZD1222 COVID-19 vaccine.

Of note for this clone: One end of the junction varies from germline; a read error may be responsible. The chain joins TRBV18 to TRBJ2-5; D may correspond to TRBD1 or TRBD2 (6 bases each). CDR1 KGHSH and CDR2 LQKENI come from the germline V gene. The CDR3 loop spans 12 amino acids. The CDR3 protein is CASSPGLGARDF. DNA of the CDR3: TGTGCCAGCTCACCGGGACTGGGGGCGAGAGACTTC.

J is TRBJ1-2 and V is TRBV5-1; D ambiguous. The ends were cut back, 1 base at V and 4 bases at J, with 8 bases in the middle. CDR3 length equals 13 residues. Germline V lookup: CDR1 SGHRS, CDR2 YFSETQ. The CDR3 loop is CASSLLGGYGYTF. CDR3 bases: TGCGCCAGCAGCTTGCTAGGAGGCTATGGCTACACCTTC.

The gene calls are TRBV10-3 and TRBJ1-2; D unclear. This CDR3 region has 13 residues. Trimming shortened V by 3 bases and J by 2 bases, and 7 bases separated the two germline ends. Germline assignment: CDR1 ENHRY and CDR2 SYGVKD. The DNA for the CDR3 is TGTGCCATCAGTGATAGTCAGAACTATGGCTACACCTTC. As protein: CAISDSQNYGYTF.

The CDR3, as DNA: TGTGCCAGCAGCTTAGGGACAGGGTCCAGCGAGCAGTACTTC. The encoded protein is CASSLGTGSSEQYF. This chain joins TRBV11-2 and TRBJ2-7; 8 bases map to TRBD1. Germline CDR1 SGHAT, CDR2 FQNNGV. Unmatched junction bases numbered 5, after V lost 1 base and J lost 6 bases. This CDR3 region has 14 residues.

V and J are TRBV7-9 and TRBJ2-3; D remains ambiguous. The CDR3 consists of 12 residues. Germline V CDR1 and CDR2: SEHNR, FQNEAQ (reference sequence). V lost 5 bases to trimming and J lost 8 bases, with 11 bases between them. The CDR3 is CASSPELSTQYF. The CDR3 DNA is TGTGCCAGCAGCCCGGAACTAAGTACGCAGTATTTT.

This chain links TRBV11-2 with TRBJ1-5; 7 bases are a match to TRBD1. Losses at the gene ends were 4 bases for V and 7 bases for J; bases not matched to a gene: 7. The CDR3 is 14 residues long. Germline V gene sequence: CDR1 SGHAT, CDR2 FQNNGV. The CDR3 loop is CASSSTGKYQPQHF. CDR3 in DNA: TGTGCCAGCAGCTCGACAGGGAAGTACCAGCCCCAGCATTTT.

This chain joins TRBV7-2 and TRBJ1-2, with D possibly matching TRBD1 (5 bases). V was pared by 7 bases and J by 7 bases, with 22 bases between. Germline values: CDR1 SGHTA, CDR2 FQGNSA. The CDR3 is made up of 15 amino acids. The DNA of the CDR3 is TGTGCCAGCATCCATACGGGAACTCAGGGCCTTGGCTACACCTTC. Encoded protein: CASIHTGTQGLGYTF.

This clone has just a few counts. The chain employs TRBV11-3 and TRBJ2-4; TRBD1 might be the D (5 bases). CDR1 is SGHNT and CDR2 is YENEEA in the germline V gene. Trimming removed 3 bases at V and 5 bases at J, with 11 bases between. The CDR3 is made up of 14 amino acids. The CDR3, as DNA: TGTGCCAGCAGCTTGGGGCCGGCGGAAAACATTCAGTACTTC. Residues: CASSLGPAENIQYF.

The chain combines TRBV6-6 with TRBJ1-1; 7 nucleotides align to TRBD1. V dropped 6 bases and J dropped 1; count of bases not matched to a gene: 5. Germline V lookup: CDR1 MNHNY, CDR2 SVGAGI (reference sequence). This CDR3 spans 14 amino acids. The CDR3 is CASSRTGQNTEAFF. The CDR3 region has the DNA TGTGCCAGCAGCCGGACAGGACAGAACACTGAAGCTTTCTTT.

The chain is built from TRBV30 and TRBJ2-5; a weak D match, TRBD2 (5 bases). The V gene's germline CDR1 is GTSNPN and CDR2 SVGIG (reference sequence). V was trimmed by 7 bases and J by 5 bases, leaving 11 bases between them. CDR3 size: 11 residues. The DNA of the CDR3 is TGTGCCTTGGAATGGAGGGAGACCCAGTACTTC. It codes for CALEWRETQYF. The full variable domain, rest sourced from reference TRBV30 and TRBJ2-5, is SQTIHQWPATLVQPVGSPLSLECTVEGTSNPNLYWYRQAAGRGLQLLFYSVGIGQISSEVPQNLSASRPQDRQFILSSKKLLLSDSGFYLCALEWRETQYFGPGTRLLVL.

The chain uses TRBV7-2 and TRBJ2-1; 13 bases align to TRBD2. The V and J ends lost 0 bases and 9 bases, in that order; junction bases with no gene match: 11. The germline V gene has CDR1 SGHTA and CDR2 FQGNSA. The length of the CDR3 is 18 residues. The CDR3 sequence: CASSLALAGGRGVREQFF. CDR3 DNA sequence: TGTGCCAGCAGCTTAGCACTAGCGGGAGGGAGGGGGGTTCGTGAGCAGTTCTTC.

In its sample, this clone was seen once. As DNA, the CDR3 is TGTGCCTCCCAGTGGGGACTAGCAGCCACCGGGGAGCTGTTTTTT. Translated: CASQWGLAATGELFF. The chain has TRBV7-2 and TRBJ2-2, with TRBD2 matching 9 bases. The CDR3 consists of 15 residues. Germline loops: CDR1 SGHTA, CDR2 FQGNSA. The trim removed 11 bases at V and 4 bases at J, leaving 11 bases unmatched.

The CDR3 DNA is TGTGCTAGTGGTTTGATACTAGCGGGAGGCCCCCAAGAGACCCAGTACTTC. This codes for CASGLILAGGPQETQYF. This chain uses TRBV12-5 with TRBJ2-5; the match to TRBD2 covers 12 bases. J gave up 1 base and V 2 bases, and 5 bases lay outside the gene matches. Germline V CDR1 and CDR2: LGHNT, FRNRAP. The CDR3 has 17 amino acids.

The DNA for the CDR3 is TGTGCCAGCCGCAAGAGTGAAGCCGGGGAGCTGTTTTTT. Amino acids: CASRKSEAGELFF. V gene TRBV11-2 combines with J gene TRBJ2-2; no definite D call. Per germline, CDR1 SGHAT and CDR2 FQNNGV. The CDR3 totals 13 residues. V lost 8 bases, J lost 6 bases, and 13 bases lay in between.

Written as DNA, the CDR3 is TGTGCCAGCAGACGCCGGGACAGGGGCTTATATGAGCAGTTCTTC. This encodes CASRRRDRGLYEQFF. The chain carries TRBV28 and TRBJ2-1; 10 bases align to TRBD1. V was pared by 6 bases and J by 8 bases, with 10 bases of the junction left unmatched. Per the germline V gene, CDR1 is MDHEN and CDR2 is SYDVKM. CDR3 length equals 15 residues. Drawing the rest from reference TRBV28 and TRBJ2-1, the complete variable domain is DVKVTQSSRYLVKRTGEKVFLECVQDMDHENMFWYRQDPGLGLRLIYFSYDVKMKEKGDIPEGYSVSREKKERFSLILESASTNQTSMYLCASRRRDRGLYEQFFGPGTRLTVL.

The chain has TRBV2 and TRBJ2-2; D possibly corresponds to TRBD1 (7 bases). Deletions cut 7 bases from V and 6 bases from J, with 24 bases between. Germline CDR1 SNHLY, CDR2 FYNNEI. This CDR3 spans 17 amino acids. CDR3 sequence reads: CASTPDRAGRGAGELFF. Written as DNA, the CDR3 is TGTGCCAGCACCCCTGACAGGGCGGGAAGAGGAGCCGGGGAGCTGTTTTTT.

The chain combines TRBV27 with TRBJ2-7; D is ambiguous. Germline V CDR1 and CDR2: MNHEY, SMNVEV (reference sequence). Trimming cost V 2 bases and J 3 bases, with 11 bases left between them. The CDR3 sequence is 14 residues long. CDR3 region: CASSLSRVLYEQYF. DNA of the CDR3: TGTGCCAGCAGTTTAAGTAGGGTCCTCTACGAGCAGTACTTC.

The genes are TRBV21-1 and TRBJ2-5. TRBV21-1 is tagged as a pseudogene. The CDR3 consists of 14 residues. For the CDR3, the DNA is TGTGCCAGCAGCAATTGGATAGGCCAAGAGACCCAGTACTTC. Encoded protein: CASSNWIGQETQYF.

V is TRBV28 and J is TRBJ1-1; TRBD1 matches 7 bases. This CDR3 has 14 amino acids. The germline V gene encodes CDR1 MDHEN and CDR2 SYDVKM. Germline trimming cut 4 bases from V and 4 bases from J; bases unmatched to any gene: 6. The CDR3 loop reads CASSYTGVGTEAFF. DNA for the CDR3: TGTGCCAGCAGTTACACAGGGGTAGGCACTGAAGCTTTCTTT.

The chain has TRBV27 and TRBJ1-2; TRBD1 matches at 10 bases. The germline V gene encodes CDR1 MNHEY and CDR2 SMNVEV (reference sequence). The CDR3 extends over 16 amino acids. V dropped 0 bases and J dropped 5; count of bases not matched to a gene: 6. CDR3 sequence (DNA): TGTGCCAGCAGTTTATCGACAGGGGGCGACTATTATGGCTACACCTTC. Residues: CASSLSTGGDYYGYTF.

This chain links TRBV3-1 (or the pseudogene TRBV3-2) with TRBJ2-7; TRBD1 is a possible D gene (5 bases). The CDR3 totals 14 residues. Trimming shortened V by 0 bases and J by 4 bases, and 10 bases separated the two germline ends. Germline V gene data show CDR1 as LGHDT and CDR2 as YNNKEL (reference sequence). Written as DNA, the CDR3 is TGTGCCAGCAGCCAAGAGGTGCAGGGTTACGAGCAGTACTTC. This gives the protein CASSQEVQGYEQYF.